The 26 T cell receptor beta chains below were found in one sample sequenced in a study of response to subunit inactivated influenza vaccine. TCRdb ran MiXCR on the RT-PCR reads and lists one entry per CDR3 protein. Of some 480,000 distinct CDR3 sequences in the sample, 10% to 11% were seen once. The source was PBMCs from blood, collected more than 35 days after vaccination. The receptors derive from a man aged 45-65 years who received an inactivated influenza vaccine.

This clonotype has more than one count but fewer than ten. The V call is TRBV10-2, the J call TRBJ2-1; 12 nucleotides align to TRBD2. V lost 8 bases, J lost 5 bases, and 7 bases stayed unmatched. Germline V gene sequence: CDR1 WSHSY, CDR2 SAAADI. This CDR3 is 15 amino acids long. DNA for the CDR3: TGCGCCAGCGGACTAGCGGGACCTTGGGACAATGAGCAGTTCTTC. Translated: CASGLAGPWDNEQFF.

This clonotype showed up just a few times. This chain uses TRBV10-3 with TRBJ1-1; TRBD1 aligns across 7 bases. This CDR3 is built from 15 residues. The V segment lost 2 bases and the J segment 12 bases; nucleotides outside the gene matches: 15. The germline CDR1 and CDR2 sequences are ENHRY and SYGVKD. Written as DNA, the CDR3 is TGTGCCATCAGTGAGCCCCTGGGACAGAATAAGGTCTCTTTCTTT. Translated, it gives CAISEPLGQNKVSFF.

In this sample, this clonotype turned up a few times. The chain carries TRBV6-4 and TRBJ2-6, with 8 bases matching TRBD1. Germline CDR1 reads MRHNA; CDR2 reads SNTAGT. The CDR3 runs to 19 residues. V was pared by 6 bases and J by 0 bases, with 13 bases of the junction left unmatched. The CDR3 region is CASSQSGTGPFSGANVLTF. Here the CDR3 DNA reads TGTGCCAGCAGCCAATCCGGGACAGGCCCATTCTCTGGGGCCAACGTCCTGACTTTC.

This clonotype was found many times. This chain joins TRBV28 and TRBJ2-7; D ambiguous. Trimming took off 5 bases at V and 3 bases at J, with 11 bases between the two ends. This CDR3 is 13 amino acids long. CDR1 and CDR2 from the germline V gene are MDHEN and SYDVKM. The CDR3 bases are TGTGCCAGCAGTCCCCGGCAGAACTACGAGCAGTACTTC. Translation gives CASSPRQNYEQYF.

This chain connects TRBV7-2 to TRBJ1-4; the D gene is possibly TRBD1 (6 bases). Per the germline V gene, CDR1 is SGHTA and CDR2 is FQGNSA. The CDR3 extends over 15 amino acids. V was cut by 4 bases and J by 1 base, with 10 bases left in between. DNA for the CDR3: TGTGCCAGCAGCTGGAAGGGGGGAACTAATGAAAAACTGTTTTTT. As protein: CASSWKGGTNEKLFF.

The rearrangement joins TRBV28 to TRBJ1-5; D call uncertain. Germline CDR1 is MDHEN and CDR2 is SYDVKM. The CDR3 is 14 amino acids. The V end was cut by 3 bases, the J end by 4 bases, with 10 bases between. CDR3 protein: CASSFPMGNQPQHF. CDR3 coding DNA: TGTGCCAGCAGTTTCCCCATGGGAAATCAGCCCCAGCATTTT.

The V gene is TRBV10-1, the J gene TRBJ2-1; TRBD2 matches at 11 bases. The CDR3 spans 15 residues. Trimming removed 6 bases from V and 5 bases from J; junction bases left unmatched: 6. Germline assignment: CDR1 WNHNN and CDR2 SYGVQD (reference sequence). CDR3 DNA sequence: TGCGCCAGCAGCGCCGGACTAGCGGGCGACAATGAGCAGTTCTTC. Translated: CASSAGLAGDNEQFF.

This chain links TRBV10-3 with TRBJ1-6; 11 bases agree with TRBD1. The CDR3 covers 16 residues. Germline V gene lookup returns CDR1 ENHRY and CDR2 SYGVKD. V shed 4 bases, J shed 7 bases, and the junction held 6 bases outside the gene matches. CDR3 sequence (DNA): TGTGCCATCAGTGGACGGGACAGGGGGTACAATTCACCCCTCCACTTT. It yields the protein CAISGRDRGYNSPLHF.

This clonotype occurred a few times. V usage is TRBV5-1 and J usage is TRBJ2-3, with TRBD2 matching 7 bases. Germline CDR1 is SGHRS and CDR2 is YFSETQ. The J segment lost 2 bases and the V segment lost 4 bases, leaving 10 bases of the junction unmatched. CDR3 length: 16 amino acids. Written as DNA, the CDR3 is TGCGCCAGCAGCCTGGGACCAGCGGGGAACACAGATACGCAGTATTTT. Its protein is CASSLGPAGNTDTQYF.

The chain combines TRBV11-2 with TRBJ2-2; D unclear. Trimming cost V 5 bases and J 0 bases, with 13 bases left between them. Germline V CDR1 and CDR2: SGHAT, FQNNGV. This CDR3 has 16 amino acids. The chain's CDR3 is CASSKSRQANTGELFF. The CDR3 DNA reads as TGTGCCAGCAGCAAGAGCAGGCAAGCGAACACCGGGGAGCTGTTTTTT.

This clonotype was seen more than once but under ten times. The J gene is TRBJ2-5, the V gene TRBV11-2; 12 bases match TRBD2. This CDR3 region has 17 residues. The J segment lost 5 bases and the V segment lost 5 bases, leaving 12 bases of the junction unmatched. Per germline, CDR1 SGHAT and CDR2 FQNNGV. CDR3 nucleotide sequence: TGTGCCAGCAGCCCATGGGTACTAGCGGGAGGTTTGGAGACCCAGTACTTC. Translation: CASSPWVLAGGLETQYF. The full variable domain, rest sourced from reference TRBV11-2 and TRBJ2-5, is EAGVAQSPRYKIIEKRQSVAFWCNPISGHATLYWYQQILGQGPKLLIQFQNNGVVDDSQLPKDRFSAERLKGVDSTLKIQPAKLEDSAVYLCASSPWVLAGGLETQYFGPGTRLLVL.

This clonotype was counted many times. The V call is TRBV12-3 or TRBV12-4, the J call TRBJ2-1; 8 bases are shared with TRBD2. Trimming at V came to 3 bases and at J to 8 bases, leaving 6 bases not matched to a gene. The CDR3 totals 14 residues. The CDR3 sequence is CASSFAGGADEQFF. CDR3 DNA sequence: TGTGCCAGCAGTTTTGCGGGGGGCGCAGATGAGCAGTTCTTC.

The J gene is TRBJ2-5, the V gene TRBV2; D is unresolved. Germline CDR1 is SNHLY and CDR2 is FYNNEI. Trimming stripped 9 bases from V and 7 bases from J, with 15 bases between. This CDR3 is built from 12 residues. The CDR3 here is CASEWVTGTQYF. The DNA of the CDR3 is TGTGCCAGTGAATGGGTCACGGGGACCCAGTACTTC.

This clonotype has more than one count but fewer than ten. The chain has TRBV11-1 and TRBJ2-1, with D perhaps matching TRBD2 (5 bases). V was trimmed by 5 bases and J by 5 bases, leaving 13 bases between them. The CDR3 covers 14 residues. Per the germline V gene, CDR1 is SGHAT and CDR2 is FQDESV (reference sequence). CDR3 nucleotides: TGTGCCAGCAGCCGCGGGCTAGAAAACAATGAGCAGTTCTTC. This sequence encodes CASSRGLENNEQFF.

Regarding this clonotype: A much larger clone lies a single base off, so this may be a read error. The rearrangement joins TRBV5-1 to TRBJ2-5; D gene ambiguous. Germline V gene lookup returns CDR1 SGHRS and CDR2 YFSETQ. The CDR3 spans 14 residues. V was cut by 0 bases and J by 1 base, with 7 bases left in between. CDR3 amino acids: CASSLGPAQETQYF. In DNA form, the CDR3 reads TGCGCCAGCAGCTTGGGGCCAGCCCAAGAGACCCAGTACTTC.

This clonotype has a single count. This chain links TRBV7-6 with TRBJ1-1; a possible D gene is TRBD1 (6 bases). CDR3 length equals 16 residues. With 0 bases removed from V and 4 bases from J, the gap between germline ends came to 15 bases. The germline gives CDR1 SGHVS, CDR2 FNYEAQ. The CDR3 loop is CASSLADQGWTTEAFF. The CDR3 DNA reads TGTGCCAGCAGCTTAGCTGACCAGGGGTGGACCACTGAAGCTTTCTTT.

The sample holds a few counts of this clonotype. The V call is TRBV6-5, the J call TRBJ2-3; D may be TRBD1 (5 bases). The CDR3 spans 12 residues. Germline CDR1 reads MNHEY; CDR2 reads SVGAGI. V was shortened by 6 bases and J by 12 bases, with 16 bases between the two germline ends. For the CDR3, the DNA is TGTGCCAGCAGCCCCCAGGGTCATAACCAGTATTTT. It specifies CASSPQGHNQYF.

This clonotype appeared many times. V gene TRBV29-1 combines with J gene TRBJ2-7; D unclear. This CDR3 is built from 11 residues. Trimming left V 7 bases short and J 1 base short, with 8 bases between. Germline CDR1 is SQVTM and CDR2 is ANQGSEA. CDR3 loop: CSAARSYEQYF. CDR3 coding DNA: TGCAGCGCCGCCCGATCCTACGAGCAGTACTTC.

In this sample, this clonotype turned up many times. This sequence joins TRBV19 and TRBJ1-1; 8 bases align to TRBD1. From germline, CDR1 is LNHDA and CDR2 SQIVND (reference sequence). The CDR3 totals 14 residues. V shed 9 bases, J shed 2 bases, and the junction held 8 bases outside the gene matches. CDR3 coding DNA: TGTGCCAGCACTAAGGACAGGGTTAACACTGAAGCTTTCTTT. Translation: CASTKDRVNTEAFF.

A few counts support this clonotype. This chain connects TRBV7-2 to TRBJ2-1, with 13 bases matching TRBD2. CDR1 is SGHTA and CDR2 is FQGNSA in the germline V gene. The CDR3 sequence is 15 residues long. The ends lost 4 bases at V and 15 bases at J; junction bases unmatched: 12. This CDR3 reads CASSSPRTSGRSWFF. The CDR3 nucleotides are TGTGCCAGCAGCTCCCCGAGGACTAGCGGGAGATCGTGGTTCTTC.

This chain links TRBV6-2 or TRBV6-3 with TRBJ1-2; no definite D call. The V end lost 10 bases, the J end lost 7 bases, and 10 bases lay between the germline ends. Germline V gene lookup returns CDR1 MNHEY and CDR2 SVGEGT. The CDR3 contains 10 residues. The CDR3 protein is CATKTAGYTF. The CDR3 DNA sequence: TGTGCCACCAAGACGGCTGGCTACACCTTC.

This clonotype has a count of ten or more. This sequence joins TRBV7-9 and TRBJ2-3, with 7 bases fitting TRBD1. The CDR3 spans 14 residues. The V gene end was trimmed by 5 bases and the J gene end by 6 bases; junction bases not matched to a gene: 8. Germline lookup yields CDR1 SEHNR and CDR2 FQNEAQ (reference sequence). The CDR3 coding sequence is TGTGCCAGCAGCCCAAGACAGGGCATGGATACGCAGTATTTT. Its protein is CASSPRQGMDTQYF.

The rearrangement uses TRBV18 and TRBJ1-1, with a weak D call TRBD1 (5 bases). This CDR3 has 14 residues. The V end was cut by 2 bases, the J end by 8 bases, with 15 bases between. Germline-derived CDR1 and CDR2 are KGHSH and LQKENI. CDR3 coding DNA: TGTGCCAGCTCACCAGGACCAAGACGGACAGAAGCTTTCTTT. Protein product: CASSPGPRRTEAFF.

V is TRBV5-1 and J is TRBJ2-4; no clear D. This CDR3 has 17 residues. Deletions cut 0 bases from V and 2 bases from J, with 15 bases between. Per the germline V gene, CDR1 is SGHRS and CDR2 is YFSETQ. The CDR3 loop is CASSLVTGGHSKNIQYF. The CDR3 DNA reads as TGCGCCAGCAGCTTGGTGACCGGCGGCCACTCCAAAAACATTCAGTACTTC.

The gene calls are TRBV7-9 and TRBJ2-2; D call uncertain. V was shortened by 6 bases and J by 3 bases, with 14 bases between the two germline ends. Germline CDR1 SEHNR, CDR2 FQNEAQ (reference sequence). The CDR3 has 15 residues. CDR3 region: CASSRLGVDTGELFF. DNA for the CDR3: TGTGCCAGCAGTCGCCTTGGCGTGGACACCGGGGAGCTGTTTTTT.

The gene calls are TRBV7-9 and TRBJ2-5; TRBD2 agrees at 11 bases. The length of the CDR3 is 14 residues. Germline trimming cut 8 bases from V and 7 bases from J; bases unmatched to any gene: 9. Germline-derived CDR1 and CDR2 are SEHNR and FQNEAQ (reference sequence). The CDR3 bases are TGTGCCAGCGGCACTAGCGGGAGTGTTGGGACCCAGTACTTC. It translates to CASGTSGSVGTQYF.